This TCR beta chain was sequenced for a study of shared clonotypes between healthy human individuals (dated by TCRdb to 2020 to 2022). As for the study more broadly: The cohort comprised a couple of women and a few men aged 18 to 49 years. To increase sequencing depth and limit assay-specific biases, TCR repertoire library preparation and sequencing were carried out by different laboratories using diverse techniques. Between about 0.94 and 8.9 billion PBMCs per donor were obtained by leukapheresis. Blood TCR repertoires of about 5 healthy adults were deeply sequenced to estimate repertoire size and the extent of clonotype sharing between individuals. General findings and caveats noted by the study authors: Based on pairwise subsampling, the degree of clonotype sharing among donors was expected to be affected by sequencing depth. The small number of donors limited the genetic and exposure-history diversity represented. Sampling was limited to blood, and TCR repertoires in tissue likely differ from TCR repertoires in blood.

Using the deep immunoSEQ assay, TCR CDR3 regions were amplified from genomic DNA by multiplex PCR. For each cell subset, the extracted genomic DNA was distributed evenly across all wells of several immunoSEQ 96-well plates, and each plate served as one replicate. For unsorted PBMC, about 300 ng genomic DNA, equal to 25,000 to 35,000 T cell genomes, was loaded into each replicate PCR. Ten immunoSEQ deep assay plates were used to sequence unsorted PBMC genomic DNA. Purified libraries were quantified with a Qubit 3.0 fluorometer, sized on a Bioanalyzer 2100, and re-quantified with the KAPA Library Quantification kit. Each immunoSEQ 96-well plate was sequenced on its own single-read 150-cycle Illumina NextSeq 550 flow cell. The paper's processing steps were these. Because the immunoSEQ output included only junctional sequences and no quality scores, the filtering could not be the same as the filtering used for full-length reads. Sequences were annotated with PyIR, a Python wrapper for IgBLAST v1.9, and V/J genes and CDR3 were assigned using IMGT germline references. Reads with weak V/J assignments (E-value above 1e-6), missing CDR3, stop codons, out-of-frame junctions, or ambiguous translated residues were removed. V3J clonotypes were defined as sequences sharing the same inferred V gene, J gene, and CDR3 amino acid sequence. Percentage overlap between repertoires was computed as shared unique clonotypes divided by the size of the smaller repertoire. Repertoire richness was assessed with RTK rarefaction, the Chao1 estimator, and Recon v2.1 estimates of unobserved clonotypes. TCRdb re-hosts the immuneACCESS table, in-frame sequences only. Its copies lack some clones; in the studies checked, an unresolved V gene accounts for under half of them, and the cause for the rest is not known. The DNA gave D and trimming, while V, J and clone size come from that table. The sample yields 400,000 to 500,000 clones; 76% were counted once. The ten largest clonotypes hold roughly 13% of the sample.

Donors were healthy HIV-negative adults with no recently reported acute infections or vaccinations. Every donor was a Caucasian adult residing in Nashville, Tennessee, USA. In the unsorted samples, 90 million to 100 million PBMCs were counted, and genomic DNA was extracted using the QIAamp DNA Blood Mini kit. After blood collection by leukapheresis, PBMCs were isolated using Ficoll-Histopaque density gradient centrifugation and then cryopreserved in the vapor phase of liquid nitrogen. As concerns this clone: Its specific antigen is unknown. A far larger clone is one base from this, pointing to a likely read error.

The sample was PBMCs. This receptor was taken from a woman aged 40-49 years in good health. Some clones in this sample may be carry-over from other donors' samples.

The CDR3 loop reads CASSHPHEDTQYF. The DNA sequence reads TGTGCCAGCAGCCACCCCCATGAGGATACGCAGTATTTT. The chain couples TRBV7-3 to TRBJ2-3; no D gene is confidently identified. Deletion took 5 bases off V and 6 bases off J, with a span of 12 bases between the germline ends. The CDR3 measures 13 amino acids from cysteine to phenylalanine. Just the 39-base CDR3 DNA is kept, in frame starting at base 1. From the germline V gene, CDR1 is SGHTA and CDR2 is FQGTGA.